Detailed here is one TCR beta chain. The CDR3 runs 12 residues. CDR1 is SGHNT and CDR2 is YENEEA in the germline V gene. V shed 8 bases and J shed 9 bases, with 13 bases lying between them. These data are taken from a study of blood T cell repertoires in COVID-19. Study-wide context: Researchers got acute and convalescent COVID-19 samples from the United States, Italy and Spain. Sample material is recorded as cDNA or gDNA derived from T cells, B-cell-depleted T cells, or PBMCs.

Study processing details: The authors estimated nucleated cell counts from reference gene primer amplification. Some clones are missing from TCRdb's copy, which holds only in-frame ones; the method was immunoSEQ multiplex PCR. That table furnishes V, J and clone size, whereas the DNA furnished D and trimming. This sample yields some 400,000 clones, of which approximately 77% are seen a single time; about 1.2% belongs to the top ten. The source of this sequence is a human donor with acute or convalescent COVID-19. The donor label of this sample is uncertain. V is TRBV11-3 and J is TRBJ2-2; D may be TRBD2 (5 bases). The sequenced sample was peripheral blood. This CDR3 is CASSGSGRELFF. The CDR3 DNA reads TGTGCCAGCTCCGGCTCGGGGAGGGAGCTGTTTTTT.